The 31 T cell receptor beta chains below were found in one sample sequenced in a study of blood T cell repertoires in COVID-19 (TCRdb year 2020). The method behind the library was the immunoSEQ multiplex PCR assay. This is the immuneACCESS table as TCRdb keeps it, with only in-frame sequences that have V and J called. A part of the clones is gone; compared with another copy, unresolved V genes explain less than half, and the rest is unexplained. Recorded for this sample are around 300,000 clones; under 90% of them occurred a single time. The leading ten clones occupy about 9.4% of the sample. Sequences were obtained from PBMCs or T cells enriched from blood (not recorded which). These receptors were taken from a woman aged 25 to 39 who had recovered from COVID-19.

In this sample, this clone turned up once. V and J are TRBV7-6 and TRBJ2-6; 8 bases are shared with TRBD1. J gave up 4 bases and V 2 bases, and 13 bases lay outside the gene matches. CDR1 is SGHVS, CDR2 FNYEAQ, per germline. The CDR3 spans 19 residues. The CDR3 reads CASSLQPGQGSAGANVLTF. Here the CDR3 DNA reads TGTGCCAGCAGCTTACAGCCTGGACAGGGTAGTGCAGGGGCCAACGTCCTGACTTTC.

This chain connects TRBV19 to TRBJ2-7; TRBD1 agrees at 9 bases. The CDR3 has 13 amino acids. The germline V gene has CDR1 LNHDA and CDR2 SQIVND (reference sequence). Germline trimming cut 8 bases from V and 5 bases from J; bases unmatched to any gene: 7. The DNA for the CDR3 is TGTGCCAGTGGAGACAGGGGGTCCCACGAGCAGTACTTC. Translating gives CASGDRGSHEQYF.

The chain is built from TRBV6-5 and TRBJ2-1; 7 bases align to TRBD2. Germline values: CDR1 MNHEY, CDR2 SVGAGI. This CDR3 is 14 amino acids long. J lost 4 bases, V lost 8 bases, and 8 bases had no gene match. The DNA for the CDR3 is TGTGCCAGCGGGCGCGCGGGAGCTTACAATGAGCAGTTCTTC. Protein sequence: CASGRAGAYNEQFF.

This clone came up once. The V call is TRBV18, the J call TRBJ1-2; D may be TRBD1 (6 bases). The V gene lost 1 base and the J gene lost 2 bases, with 17 bases spanning the gap. Germline CDR1 KGHSH, CDR2 LQKENI. The CDR3 runs to 17 residues. The CDR3 loop is CASSPQEKQGSNYGYTF. The CDR3 region has the DNA TGTGCCAGCTCACCACAGGAAAAACAGGGCTCCAACTATGGCTACACCTTC.

The rearrangement uses TRBV4-1 and TRBJ2-7; 14 bases fit TRBD2. CDR1 and CDR2 from the germline V gene are MGHRA and YSYEKL. Trimming cost V 2 bases and J 4 bases; bases outside gene matches: 7. The CDR3 extends over 17 amino acids. The CDR3 spells CASSQPTTSGREYEQYF. The CDR3 nucleotides are TGCGCCAGCAGCCAACCGACGACTAGCGGGAGGGAGTACGAGCAGTACTTC.

CDR3 in DNA: TGTGCCAGCAGTGTTGGAACAGGGGCGGGTAATTCACCCCTCCACTTT. Protein: CASSVGTGAGNSPLHF. The chain combines TRBV9 with TRBJ1-6; 7 nucleotides agree with TRBD1. The CDR3 consists of 16 residues. The V and J ends lost 5 bases and 6 bases, in that order; junction bases with no gene match: 11. Germline values: CDR1 SGDLS, CDR2 YYNGEE.

This rearrangement joins TRBV6-5 to TRBJ2-1; maybe TRBD2 (6 bases). The CDR3 spans 13 residues. V was clipped by 4 bases and J by 5 bases, with 9 bases between them. Germline V gene lookup returns CDR1 MNHEY and CDR2 SVGAGI. The chain's CDR3 is CASSFQRDNEQFF. As DNA, the CDR3 is TGTGCCAGCAGTTTCCAGCGGGACAATGAGCAGTTCTTC.

The genes are TRBV15 and TRBJ2-1; TRBD2 matches 11 bases. Trimming cost V 8 bases and J 3 bases; bases outside gene matches: 0. The CDR3 loop spans 13 amino acids. CDR1 and CDR2 from the germline V gene are LNHNV and YYDKDF (reference sequence). The CDR3 loop is CATGLAGYNEQFF. CDR3 nucleotide sequence: TGTGCCACCGGACTAGCGGGCTACAATGAGCAGTTCTTC.

Turning to this clone: The junction and the germline gene differ at one end; a read error may be behind it. V gene TRBV7-7 combines with J gene TRBJ2-1; 8 bases agree with TRBD2. This CDR3 comprises 17 residues. Germline-derived CDR1 and CDR2 are SSHAT and FNYEAQ (reference sequence). In DNA, the CDR3 is TGTGCTAGCAGCTTCACCTATAGCGGGAATAGTCGCGATGAGCAGTTCTTC. This encodes CASSFTYSGNSRDEQFF.

The V call is TRBV7-9, the J call TRBJ2-7; 11 positions agree with TRBD1. The J segment lost 7 bases and the V segment lost 4 bases, leaving 9 bases of the junction unmatched. In germline, CDR1 is SEHNR, CDR2 FQNEAQ (reference sequence). The CDR3 spans 15 residues. DNA for the CDR3: TGTGCCAGCAGCTCCGGACAGGGGGCTTTCCAGGAGCAGTACTTC. Protein: CASSSGQGAFQEQYF.

This chain joins TRBV5-1 and TRBJ2-2; weak D call: TRBD1 (5 bases). CDR3 size: 16 residues. The germline CDR1 and CDR2 sequences are SGHRS and YFSETQ. Trimming removed 1 base from V and 0 bases from J, with 10 bases in between. Written as DNA, the CDR3 is TGCGCCAGCAGCTTGACGGTCAGGGCGAACACCGGGGAGCTGTTTTTT. It specifies CASSLTVRANTGELFF.

V gene TRBV19 combines with J gene TRBJ2-2, with D hard to call. The CDR3 has 12 amino acids. CDR1 is LNHDA, CDR2 SQIVND, per germline (reference sequence). The germline V and J ends were trimmed by 5 bases and 8 bases, with 9 bases remaining between them. The CDR3 DNA reads as TGTGCCAGTAGTTTCCGAGGAGGGGAGCTGTTTTTT. The encoded protein is CASSFRGGELFF.

V and J are TRBV5-1 and TRBJ2-2, with 8 bases aligning to TRBD2. V lost 0 bases and J lost 4; bases outside the gene matches: 2. Germline lookup yields CDR1 SGHRS and CDR2 YFSETQ. The CDR3 has 15 amino acids. The CDR3 DNA is TGCGCCAGCAGCTTGGGAGCGGGAGTCACCGGGGAGCTGTTTTTT. Its translation: CASSLGAGVTGELFF.

The chain employs TRBV3-1 (or the pseudogene TRBV3-2) and TRBJ2-1, with D tentatively TRBD1 (6 bases). The CDR3 loop spans 15 amino acids. Trimming removed 4 bases at V and 0 bases at J, with 10 bases between. The V gene's germline CDR1 is LGHDT and CDR2 YNNKEL (reference sequence). CDR3 residues: CASSPTGSSYNEQFF. The DNA for the CDR3 is TGTGCCAGCAGCCCCACAGGGAGCTCCTACAATGAGCAGTTCTTC.

This clone showed up just a few times. The chain uses TRBV6-4 and TRBJ1-4, with unresolved D. Germline CDR1 MRHNA, CDR2 SNTAGT. The CDR3 is 14 residues long. V dropped 3 bases and J dropped 2 bases, with 7 bases sitting between them. The CDR3 DNA follows: TGTGCCAGCAGTGAGGGAGGCACTAATGAAAAACTGTTTTTT. This sequence encodes CASSEGGTNEKLFF.

The chain joins TRBV4-3 to TRBJ1-2; 7 nucleotides match TRBD1. Losses at the gene ends were 2 bases for V and 7 bases for J; bases not matched to a gene: 10. The CDR3 is 15 amino acids. Germline V gene sequence: CDR1 LGHNA, CDR2 YSLEER. The DNA of the CDR3 is TGCGCCAGCAGCCAACAAACAGGGGAAGCTTTTGGCTACACCTTC. Residues: CASSQQTGEAFGYTF.

V and J are TRBV19 and TRBJ1-2, with 7 bases identical to TRBD1. This CDR3 has 14 amino acids. The J segment lost 3 bases and the V segment lost 7 bases, leaving 8 bases of the junction unmatched. The germline V gene encodes CDR1 LNHDA and CDR2 SQIVND (reference sequence). The CDR3 loop is CASIETGRYYGYTF. The CDR3 bases are TGTGCCAGTATTGAGACAGGGCGCTACTATGGCTACACCTTC. The entire variable domain, with the rest obtained from reference TRBV19 and TRBJ1-2, is as follows: DGGITQSPKYLFRKEGQNVTLSCEQNLNHDAMYWYRQDPGQGLRLIYYSQIVNDFQKGDIAEGYSVSREKKESFPLTVTSAQKNPTAFYLCASIETGRYYGYTFGSGTRLTVV.

The rearrangement joins TRBV11-2 to TRBJ2-1; 8 bases fit TRBD2. The CDR3 sequence is 15 residues long. Unmatched junction bases numbered 11, after V lost 3 bases and J lost 10 bases. The V gene's germline CDR1 is SGHAT and CDR2 FQNNGV. This chain's CDR3 is CASSFLPGGGLEQFF. CDR3 bases: TGTGCCAGCAGCTTTTTGCCGGGGGGGGGCCTGGAGCAGTTCTTC.

The J gene is TRBJ2-7, the V gene TRBV2; D perhaps matches TRBD1 (6 bases). V was trimmed by 2 bases and J by 4 bases, leaving 12 bases between them. CDR3 size: 14 residues. Germline V gene data show CDR1 as SNHLY and CDR2 as FYNNEI. The chain's CDR3 is CASSELLQGYEQYF. In DNA form, the CDR3 reads TGTGCCAGCAGTGAATTGCTCCAGGGGTACGAGCAGTACTTC.

The rearrangement uses TRBV7-2 and TRBJ1-2, with D possibly matching TRBD1 (5 bases). Trimming took off 7 bases at V and 1 base at J, with 16 bases between the two ends. The germline V gene has CDR1 SGHTA and CDR2 FQGNSA. There are 15 residues in the CDR3. CDR3 in amino acids: CASTPGWGFNYGYTF. In DNA form, the CDR3 reads TGTGCCAGCACCCCCGGGTGGGGCTTTAACTATGGCTACACCTTC.

The chain recombines TRBV3-1 (or the pseudogene TRBV3-2) with TRBJ1-4; D not resolved. V was shortened by 2 bases and J by 7 bases, with 14 bases between the two germline ends. The CDR3 is 15 amino acids. The germline gives CDR1 LGHDT, CDR2 YNNKEL (reference sequence). CDR3 sequence (DNA): TGTGCCAGCAGCCAATTCGGCGCGGTTGGTGAAAAACTGTTTTTT. Its translation: CASSQFGAVGEKLFF.

The chain combines TRBV2 with TRBJ1-5; 7 nucleotides match TRBD1. The germline gives CDR1 SNHLY, CDR2 FYNNEI. V was clipped by 5 bases and J by 2 bases; unmatched bases: 9. This CDR3 contains 16 residues. CDR3 bases: TGTGCCAGCAGTTTACACCGGGACAGTGGCAATCAGCCCCAGCATTTT. Translating it yields CASSLHRDSGNQPQHF.

The gene calls are TRBV13 and TRBJ1-1, with D tentatively TRBD1 (5 bases). V lost 1 base and J lost 4, with 7 bases in between. This CDR3 is 13 amino acids long. Germline CDR1 reads PRHDT; CDR2 reads FYEKMQ (reference sequence). Here the CDR3 reads CASSLARATEAFF. The CDR3, as DNA: TGTGCCAGCAGCTTAGCCAGGGCCACTGAAGCTTTCTTT.

This clone was recorded only once. This rearrangement joins TRBV6-5 to TRBJ1-2; D may be TRBD1 (5 bases). Per germline, CDR1 MNHEY and CDR2 SVGAGI. There are 14 residues in the CDR3. The ends were cut back, 0 bases at V and 7 bases at J, with 12 bases in the middle. The CDR3 sequence is CASSYSAGLGGYTF. The DNA for the CDR3 is TGTGCCAGCAGTTACTCGGCGGGGCTCGGTGGCTACACCTTC.

This chain joins TRBV5-1 and TRBJ2-7, with D hard to call. Germline CDR1 is SGHRS and CDR2 is YFSETQ. CDR3 length: 13 amino acids. The ends were cut back, 0 bases at V and 6 bases at J, with 10 bases in the middle. The CDR3 DNA is TGCGCCAGCAGCTTGGTTGAGGTGGGCGAGCAGTACTTC. This sequence encodes CASSLVEVGEQYF.

The chain employs TRBV11-3 and TRBJ1-4, with 9 bases identical to TRBD1. CDR1 and CDR2 from the germline V gene are SGHNT and YENEEA. The J segment lost 7 bases and the V segment lost 0 bases, leaving 9 bases of the junction unmatched. This CDR3 is 17 amino acids long. The CDR3 DNA reads as TGTGCCAGCAGCTTAGAGGGGACAGGGAGGTTCGGTGAAAAACTGTTTTTT. Translated: CASSLEGTGRFGEKLFF. Filled out from reference TRBV11-3 and TRBJ1-4, the complete variable domain reads EAGVVQSPRYKIIEKKQPVAFWCNPISGHNTLYWYLQNLGQGPELLIRYENEEAVDDSQLPKDRFSAERLKGVDSTLKIQPAELGDSAVYLCASSLEGTGRFGEKLFFGSGTQLSVL.

The chain employs TRBV2 and TRBJ2-1; D might be TRBD2 (7 bases). The CDR3 loop spans 15 amino acids. Germline values: CDR1 SNHLY, CDR2 FYNNEI. The V end was cut by 6 bases, the J end by 7 bases, with 19 bases between. The CDR3 nucleotides are TGTGCCAGCAGGAGAGGGGGGGGTTTAAAAAATGAGCAGTTCTTC. Protein product: CASRRGGGLKNEQFF.

The V and J genes are TRBV7-6 and TRBJ2-2, with TRBD1 matching 10 bases. V was pared by 5 bases and J by 2 bases, with 5 bases of the junction left unmatched. The CDR3 runs 16 residues. The V gene's germline CDR1 is SGHVS and CDR2 FNYEAQ. This CDR3 reads CASSPQTGGNTGELFF. CDR3 nucleotide sequence: TGTGCCAGCAGCCCGCAGACAGGGGGCAACACCGGGGAGCTGTTTTTT.

The chain uses TRBV23-1 and TRBJ2-7, with 9 nucleotides matching TRBD2. Being an ORF, TRBV23-1 has a function that is uncertain. CDR3 length: 15 residues. V lost 5 bases, J lost 3 bases, and 8 bases stayed unmatched. The CDR3 is CASSGNKREDYEQYF. The CDR3 bases are TGCGCCAGCAGTGGCAATAAGCGGGAGGACTACGAGCAGTACTTC.

The CDR3 DNA follows: TGTGCTAGTGCCCGGGGACAGGGCTCCTACGAGCAGTACTTC. It is translated as CASARGQGSYEQYF. The chain has TRBV12-5 and TRBJ2-7; 9 bases fit TRBD1. The V gene's germline CDR1 is LGHNT and CDR2 FRNRAP. The CDR3 consists of 14 residues. Unmatched junction bases numbered 4, after V lost 7 bases and J lost 0 bases.

Comments on this clone: The same CDR3 can be traced to other DNA sequences in this sample. The chain carries TRBV27 and TRBJ1-2; no definite D call. The CDR3 is made up of 13 amino acids. Germline CDR1 reads MNHEY; CDR2 reads SMNVEV (reference sequence). V was clipped by 2 bases and J by 2 bases, with 6 bases between them. The CDR3 is CASSLGQNYGYTF. CDR3 DNA: TGTGCCAGCAGTTTAGGGCAGAACTATGGCTACACCTTC.